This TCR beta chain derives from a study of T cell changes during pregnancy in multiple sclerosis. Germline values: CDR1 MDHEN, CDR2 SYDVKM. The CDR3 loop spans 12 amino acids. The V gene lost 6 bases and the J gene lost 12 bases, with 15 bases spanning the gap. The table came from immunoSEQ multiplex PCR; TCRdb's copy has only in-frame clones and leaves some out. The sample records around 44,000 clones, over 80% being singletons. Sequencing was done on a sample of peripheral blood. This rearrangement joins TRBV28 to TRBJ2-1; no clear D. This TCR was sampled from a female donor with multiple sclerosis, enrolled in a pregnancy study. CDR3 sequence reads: CASRLGELAQFF. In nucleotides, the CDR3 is TGTGCCAGCAGACTCGGAGAACTTGCGCAGTTCTTC.